This TCR beta chain emerged from a study of blood T cells in healthy people across ages. For the second PCR, which ran for roughly 7 to 11 cycles, a sample-barcoded 5' primer and a J-beta primer mix were used. TCRdb called the 5' RACE reads again in MiXCR, with one record for every CDR3 protein. Among more than 800,000 distinct CDR3 sequences listed, more than 35% were seen once. The CDR3 has 15 amino acids. V was cut by 0 bases and J by 10 bases, with 15 bases left in between. Germline V gene lookup returns CDR1 ENHRY and CDR2 SYGVKD. This clonotype turned up a few times. The specimen sequenced was blood. The source of this sequence is a woman aged 55-69 years in good health. The gene calls are TRBV10-3 and TRBJ1-4; TRBD1 is a possible D gene (6 bases). The CDR3 spells CAISESGTLRGKLFF. In DNA form, the CDR3 reads TGTGCCATCAGTGAGTCAGGGACGCTCAGGGGAAAACTGTTTTTT.